The source of this T cell receptor (beta chain) is a study of blood T cell repertoires in COVID-19. Study background: Sources were T cells, B-cell-depleted T cells, or PBMCs; the material itself was cDNA or gDNA.

The CDR3 is 12 residues long. The V gene's germline CDR1 is SQVTM and CDR2 ANQGSEA. Trimming at V came to 7 bases and at J to 3 bases, leaving 5 bases not matched to a gene. Per the authors' pipeline: For nucleated cells, counts were estimated from reference gene primer amplification. Profiling relied on immunoSEQ multiplex PCR, and the TCRdb table lists in-frame clones only, not all of them. V, J and clone size reflect that table, while D and trimming were determined from the DNA. The table shows 150,000 or so clones, with more than 90% occurring only once. Sequenced input: peripheral blood. This sequence originates from a man aged 60 to 75 with active or convalescent COVID-19. This chain joins TRBV29-1 and TRBJ1-1; 7 positions agree with TRBD1. The CDR3 reads CSADRVDTEAFF. CDR3 sequence (DNA): TGCAGCGCCGACAGGGTTGACACTGAAGCTTTCTTT.